This TCR beta chain was sequenced for a study of blood T cell repertoires in COVID-19. Study summary: Sites in the United States, Italy and Spain provided acute and convalescent COVID-19 samples. Sample material is recorded as cDNA or gDNA derived from T cells, B-cell-depleted T cells, or PBMCs.

Profiling relied on immunoSEQ multiplex PCR, and the TCRdb table lists in-frame clones only, not all of them. The sample yields some 310,000 clones, around 87% seen once. The CDR3 totals 14 residues. CDR1 is SGHRS, CDR2 YFSETQ, per germline. V gave up 5 bases and J gave up 1 base, with 10 bases separating them. This TCR came from a man aged 45-65 years with active or convalescent COVID-19. V gene TRBV5-1 combines with J gene TRBJ1-3, with D perhaps TRBD1 (5 bases). Sequences were obtained from peripheral blood. The CDR3 is CASRPDSSGNTIYF. CDR3 coding DNA: TGCGCCAGCAGGCCCGACAGTTCTGGAAACACCATATATTTT.